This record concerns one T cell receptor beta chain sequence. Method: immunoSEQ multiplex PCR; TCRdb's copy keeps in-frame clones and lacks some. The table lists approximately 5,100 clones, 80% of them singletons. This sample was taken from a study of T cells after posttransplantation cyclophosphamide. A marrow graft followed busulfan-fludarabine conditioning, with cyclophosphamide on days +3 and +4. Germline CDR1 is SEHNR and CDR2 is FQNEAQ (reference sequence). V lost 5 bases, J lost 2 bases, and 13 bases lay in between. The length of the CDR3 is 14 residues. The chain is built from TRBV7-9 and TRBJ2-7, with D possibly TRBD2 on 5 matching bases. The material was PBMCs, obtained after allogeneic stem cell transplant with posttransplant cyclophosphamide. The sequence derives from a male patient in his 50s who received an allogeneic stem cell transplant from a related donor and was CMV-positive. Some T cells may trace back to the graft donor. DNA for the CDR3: TGTGCCAGCAGCCCGCGGCGGGCCCCCTACGAGCAGTACTTC. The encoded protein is CASSPRRAPYEQYF.